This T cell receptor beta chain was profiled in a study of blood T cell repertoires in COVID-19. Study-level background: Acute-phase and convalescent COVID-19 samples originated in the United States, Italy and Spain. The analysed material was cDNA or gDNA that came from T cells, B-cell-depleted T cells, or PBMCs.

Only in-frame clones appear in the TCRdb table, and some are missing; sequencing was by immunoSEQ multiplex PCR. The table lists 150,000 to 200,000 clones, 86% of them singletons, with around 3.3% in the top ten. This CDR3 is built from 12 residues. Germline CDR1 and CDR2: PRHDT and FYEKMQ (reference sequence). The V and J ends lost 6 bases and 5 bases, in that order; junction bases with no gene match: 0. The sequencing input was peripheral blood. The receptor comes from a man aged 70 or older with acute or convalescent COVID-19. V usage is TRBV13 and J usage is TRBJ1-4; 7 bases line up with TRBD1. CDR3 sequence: CASRTGNEKLFF. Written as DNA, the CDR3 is TGTGCCAGCAGGACAGGGAATGAAAAACTGTTTTTT.